The 14 T cell receptor beta chains below come from one sample, sequenced in a study of blood T cell repertoires in COVID-19. The protocol was immunoSEQ multiplex PCR, while the TCRdb copy is restricted to in-frame clones and leaves out a portion. Of fewer than 110,000 clones detected, approximately 91% appear once; the ten largest clones hold roughly 17%. Sequenced: peripheral blood. These receptors all stem from a man aged 50 to 60 with acute or convalescent COVID-19.

The CDR3 sequence: CASSYSRTGTTEAFF. In DNA, the CDR3 is TGTGCCAGCAGTTACTCGAGGACAGGGACCACTGAAGCTTTCTTT. The chain is built from TRBV6-5 and TRBJ1-1; 8 bases map to TRBD1. Germline V gene data show CDR1 as MNHEY and CDR2 as SVGAGI. Trimming took 0 bases from V and 4 from J; bases not matched to a gene: 4. CDR3 length equals 15 residues.

The chain couples TRBV18 to TRBJ2-1; no definite D call. The germline gives CDR1 KGHSH, CDR2 LQKENI. This CDR3 contains 14 residues. Trimming stripped 3 bases from V and 4 bases from J, with 10 bases between. The DNA for the CDR3 is TGTGCCAGCTCACCGGGCACCTCTTACAATGAGCAGTTCTTC. Its protein product is CASSPGTSYNEQFF.

The chain uses TRBV19 and TRBJ1-1; tentative D call: TRBD1 (6 bases). The V and J ends lost 1 base and 5 bases respectively, with 14 bases between them. This CDR3 is 15 amino acids long. CDR1 LNHDA and CDR2 SQIVND come from the germline V gene (reference sequence). The DNA for the CDR3 is TGTGCCAGTAGTATAGGGGGGCCTTTCATTACTGAAGCTTTCTTT. This gives the protein CASSIGGPFITEAFF.

V usage is TRBV19 and J usage is TRBJ1-1; TRBD1 matches at 8 bases. V lost 4 bases, J lost 0 bases, and 4 bases stayed unmatched. This CDR3 region has 15 residues. The germline gives CDR1 LNHDA, CDR2 SQIVND (reference sequence). In DNA, the CDR3 is TGTGCCAGTAGTACCCCAGGGGGCTTGAACACTGAAGCTTTCTTT. Protein sequence: CASSTPGGLNTEAFF.

This chain uses TRBV3-1 (or the pseudogene TRBV3-2) with TRBJ2-2; D call uncertain. The CDR3 extends over 15 amino acids. Germline CDR1 is LGHDT and CDR2 is YNNKEL (reference sequence). V lost 4 bases, J lost 2 bases, and 11 bases lay in between. For the CDR3, the DNA is TGTGCCAGCAGCCTCGAGGCTGAAAACACCGGGGAGCTGTTTTTT. This codes for CASSLEAENTGELFF.

The V and J genes are TRBV14 and TRBJ1-6; D not certain. Germline values: CDR1 SGHDN, CDR2 FVKESK. This CDR3 has 16 amino acids. The V and J ends lost 0 bases and 6 bases respectively, with 12 bases between them. The CDR3 DNA reads TGTGCCAGCAGCCAAGATGTCACGGGGTTTAATTCACCCCTCCACTTT. It specifies CASSQDVTGFNSPLHF.

J is TRBJ1-5 and V is TRBV2, with D hard to call. From germline, CDR1 is SNHLY and CDR2 FYNNEI. Between the trimmed V and J ends, which lost 4 bases and 7 bases, there was a span of 17 bases. The CDR3 has 15 residues. The CDR3 region has the DNA TGTGCCAGCAGTGCCGTGCAGGCGTCGCTCCAGCCCCAGCATTTT. The encoded protein is CASSAVQASLQPQHF.

Only a few counts were recorded for this clone. This specimen includes other DNA sequences encoding the same CDR3. V usage is TRBV11-3 and J usage is TRBJ1-4; 7 bases map to TRBD1. CDR1 is SGHNT, CDR2 YENEEA, per germline. V gave up 2 bases and J gave up 7 bases; unmatched junction bases: 4. There are 14 residues in the CDR3. The CDR3 nucleotides are TGTGCCAGCAGCTTACGACAGGGTGGTGAAAAACTGTTTTTT. It is translated as CASSLRQGGEKLFF.

Of note for this clone: This sample includes further DNA sequences coding for the same CDR3. CDR3 DNA: TGTGCCAGCTCACCTGGACAGGGAGGCGGCTACACCTTC. As protein: CASSPGQGGGYTF. The V gene is TRBV18, the J gene TRBJ1-2, with 8 positions matching TRBD1. From germline, CDR1 is KGHSH and CDR2 LQKENI. The CDR3 length is 13 residues. With 3 bases clipped from V and 8 bases from J, the junction kept 5 bases outside the gene matches.

The chain links TRBV5-4 to TRBJ1-1; the match to TRBD1 covers 7 bases. Germline CDR1 is SGHNT and CDR2 is YYREEE (reference sequence). Unmatched junction bases numbered 3, after V lost 0 bases and J lost 1 base. The CDR3 extends over 15 amino acids. The CDR3 sequence: CASSLEGARNTEAFF. In nucleotides, the CDR3 is TGTGCCAGCAGCTTGGAGGGGGCTCGGAACACTGAAGCTTTCTTT.

The chain carries TRBV15 and TRBJ1-4, with D possibly being TRBD1 (6 bases). Germline V lookup: CDR1 LNHNV, CDR2 YYDKDF (reference sequence). The CDR3 consists of 13 residues. The V and J ends lost 3 bases and 7 bases respectively, with 9 bases between them. The CDR3 reads CATSRQGSEKLFF. The CDR3 region has the DNA TGTGCCACCAGCAGGCAGGGGAGTGAAAAACTGTTTTTT.

This clone has only a few counts. The rearrangement joins TRBV2 to TRBJ1-1, with 9 nucleotides matching TRBD1. This CDR3 contains 14 residues. The germline V gene has CDR1 SNHLY and CDR2 FYNNEI. V shed 6 bases, J shed 6 bases, and the junction held 8 bases outside the gene matches. CDR3 sequence reads: CASRGGQGFAEAFF. The CDR3 DNA follows: TGTGCCAGCAGGGGGGGACAGGGCTTTGCTGAAGCTTTCTTT.

The chain links TRBV7-9 to TRBJ1-4; a weak D match, TRBD1 (5 bases). V was cut by 3 bases and J by 3 bases, with 11 bases left in between. Germline CDR1 is SEHNR and CDR2 is FQNEAQ (reference sequence). There are 15 residues in the CDR3. CDR3 in DNA: TGTGCCAGCAGCTTGCCCGGGACTGCTAATGAAAAACTGTTTTTT. This encodes CASSLPGTANEKLFF.

The J gene is TRBJ1-5, the V gene TRBV6-2 or TRBV6-3; TRBD1 matches 10 bases. CDR1 is MNHEY and CDR2 is SVGEGT in the germline V gene. V lost 5 bases to trimming and J lost 4 bases; unmatched junction nucleotides: 5. The CDR3 totals 15 residues. The CDR3 here is CASSQRTGGNQPQHF. The CDR3 DNA follows: TGTGCCAGCAGTCAAAGGACAGGGGGTAATCAGCCCCAGCATTTT.